The 2 T cell receptor beta chains reported below all come from one sample, sequenced in a study of CD4 T cells in relation to SARS-CoV-2 and coronaviruses. Antigen specificity for these receptors is unknown. CD4+ T cells from unexposed donors were obtained before the COVID-19 pandemic (2011-2018). After roughly ten days of culture, CD4+ T cells were isolated. Measured with immunoSEQ multiplex PCR; TCRdb has only the in-frame clones, and not every one. The sample yields about 12,000 clones, 65% to 70% seen once. The sequencing input was CD4+ T cells from PBMCs, cultured in vitro. All receptors derive from a human donor in good health.

J is TRBJ2-3 and V is TRBV27, with D possibly being TRBD2 (5 bases). Germline CDR1 reads MNHEY; CDR2 reads SMNVEV (reference sequence). The germline V and J ends were trimmed by 8 bases and 6 bases, with 21 bases remaining between them. CDR3 length: 15 residues. The CDR3 sequence: CASAPRGRVLDTQYF. The CDR3 coding sequence is TGTGCCAGCGCCCCCCGGGGTCGGGTCCTGGATACGCAGTATTTT.

The V and J genes are TRBV7-8 and TRBJ2-2; 10 nucleotides line up with TRBD2. Trimming removed 0 bases from V and 4 bases from J; junction bases left unmatched: 8. This CDR3 contains 18 residues. CDR1 and CDR2 (germline): SGHVS, FQNEAQ. The CDR3 spells CASSLAETGLAVTGELFF. The CDR3 coding sequence is TGTGCCAGCAGCTTAGCGGAGACAGGACTAGCGGTCACCGGGGAGCTGTTTTTT.